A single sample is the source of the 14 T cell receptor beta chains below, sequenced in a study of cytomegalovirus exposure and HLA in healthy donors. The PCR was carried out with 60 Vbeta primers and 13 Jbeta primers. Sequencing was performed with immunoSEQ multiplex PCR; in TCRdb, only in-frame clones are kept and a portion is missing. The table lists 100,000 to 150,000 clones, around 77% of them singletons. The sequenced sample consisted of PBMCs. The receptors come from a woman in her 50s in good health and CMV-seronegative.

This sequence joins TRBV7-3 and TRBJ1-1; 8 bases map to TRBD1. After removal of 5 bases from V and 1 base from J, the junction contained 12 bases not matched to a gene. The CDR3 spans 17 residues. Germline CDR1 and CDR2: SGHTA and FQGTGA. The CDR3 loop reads CASSPTRLGTGNTEAFF. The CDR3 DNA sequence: TGTGCCAGCAGCCCGACTCGTTTGGGGACAGGGAACACTGAAGCTTTCTTT.

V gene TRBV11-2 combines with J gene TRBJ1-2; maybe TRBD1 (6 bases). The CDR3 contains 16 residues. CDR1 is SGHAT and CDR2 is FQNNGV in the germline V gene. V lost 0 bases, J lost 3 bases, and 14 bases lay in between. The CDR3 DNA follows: TGTGCCAGCAGCTTAGATCGGGACAAAAGGGACTATGGCTACACCTTC. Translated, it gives CASSLDRDKRDYGYTF.

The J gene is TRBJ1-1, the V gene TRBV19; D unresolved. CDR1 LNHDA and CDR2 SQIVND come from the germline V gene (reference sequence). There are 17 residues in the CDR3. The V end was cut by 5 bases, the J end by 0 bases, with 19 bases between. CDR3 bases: TGTGCCAGTAGTCGTAGTCAACTAGAGGCCTTGAACACTGAAGCTTTCTTT. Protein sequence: CASSRSQLEALNTEAFF.

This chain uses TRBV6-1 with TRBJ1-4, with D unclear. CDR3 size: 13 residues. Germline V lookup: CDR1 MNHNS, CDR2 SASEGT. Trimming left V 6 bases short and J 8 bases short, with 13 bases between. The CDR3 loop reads CASSLPGQEKLFF. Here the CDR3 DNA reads TGTGCCAGCAGCCTTCCTGGGCAGGAAAAACTGTTTTTT.

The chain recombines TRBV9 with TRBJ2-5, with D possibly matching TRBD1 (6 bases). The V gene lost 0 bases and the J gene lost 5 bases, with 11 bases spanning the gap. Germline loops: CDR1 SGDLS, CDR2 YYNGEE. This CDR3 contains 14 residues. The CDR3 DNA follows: TGTGCCAGCAGCGTAGAATACAGGGTGGAGACCCAGTACTTC. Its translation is CASSVEYRVETQYF.

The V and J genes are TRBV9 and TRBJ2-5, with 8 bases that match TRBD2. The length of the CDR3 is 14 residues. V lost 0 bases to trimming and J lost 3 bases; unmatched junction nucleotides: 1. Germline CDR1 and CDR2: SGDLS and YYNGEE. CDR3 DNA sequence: TGTGCCAGCAGCGTAGCCGGGAGGGAAGAGACCCAGTACTTC. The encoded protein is CASSVAGREETQYF.

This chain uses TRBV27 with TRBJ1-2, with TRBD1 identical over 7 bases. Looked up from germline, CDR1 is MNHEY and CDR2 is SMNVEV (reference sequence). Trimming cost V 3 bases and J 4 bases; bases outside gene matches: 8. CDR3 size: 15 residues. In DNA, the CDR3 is TGTGCCAGCAGTTTCTCGGACAGGCCGGCCTATGGCTACACCTTC. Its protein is CASSFSDRPAYGYTF.

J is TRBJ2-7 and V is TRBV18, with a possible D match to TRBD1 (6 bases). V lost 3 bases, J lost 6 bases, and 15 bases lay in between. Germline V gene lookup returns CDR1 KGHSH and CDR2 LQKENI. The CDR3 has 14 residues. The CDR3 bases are TGTGCCAGCTCACCGCGGCAGGGGTCCCCCGAGCAGTACTTC. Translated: CASSPRQGSPEQYF.

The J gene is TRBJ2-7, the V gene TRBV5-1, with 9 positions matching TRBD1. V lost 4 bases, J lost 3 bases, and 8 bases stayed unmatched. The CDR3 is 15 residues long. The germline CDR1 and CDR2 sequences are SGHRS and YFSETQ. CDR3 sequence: CASSPGTGIGYEQYF. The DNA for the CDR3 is TGCGCCAGCAGCCCCGGGACAGGGATTGGCTACGAGCAGTACTTC.

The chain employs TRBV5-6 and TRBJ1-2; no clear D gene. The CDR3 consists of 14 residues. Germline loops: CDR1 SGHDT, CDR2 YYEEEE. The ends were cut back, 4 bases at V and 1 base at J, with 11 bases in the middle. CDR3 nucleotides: TGTGCCAGCAGCACATACAGTGATAACTATGGCTACACCTTC. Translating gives CASSTYSDNYGYTF.

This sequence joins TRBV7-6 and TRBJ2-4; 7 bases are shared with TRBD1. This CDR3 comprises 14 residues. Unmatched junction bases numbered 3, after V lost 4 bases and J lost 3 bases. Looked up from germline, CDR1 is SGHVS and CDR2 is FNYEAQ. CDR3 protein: CASSSTGDKNIQYF. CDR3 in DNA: TGTGCCAGCAGCTCTACAGGGGACAAAAACATTCAGTACTTC. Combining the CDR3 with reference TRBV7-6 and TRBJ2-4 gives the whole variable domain GAGVSQSPRYKVTKRGQDVALRCDPISGHVSLYWYRQALGQGPEFLTYFNYEAQQDKSGLPNDRFSAERPEGSISTLTIQRTEQRDSAMYRCASSSTGDKNIQYFGAGTRLSVL.

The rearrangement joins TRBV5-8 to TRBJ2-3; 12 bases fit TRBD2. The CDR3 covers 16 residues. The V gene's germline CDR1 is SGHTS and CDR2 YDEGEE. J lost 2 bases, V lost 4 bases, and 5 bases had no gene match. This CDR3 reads CASSQGLAGNTDTQYF. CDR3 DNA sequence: TGTGCCAGCAGCCAAGGACTAGCGGGGAACACAGATACGCAGTATTTT.

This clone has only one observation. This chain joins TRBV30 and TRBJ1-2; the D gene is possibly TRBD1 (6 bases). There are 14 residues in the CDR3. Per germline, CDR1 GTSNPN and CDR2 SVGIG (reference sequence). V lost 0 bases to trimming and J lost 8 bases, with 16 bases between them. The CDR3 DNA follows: TGTGCCTGGAGTGTACTGGGGGGGCAGGGCGGCTACACCTTC. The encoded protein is CAWSVLGGQGGYTF.

CDR3 in amino acids: CAISGVVPLGVSIVNEQFF. The CDR3 DNA reads as TGTGCCATCAGTGGTGTGGTTCCTTTGGGCGTAAGTATTGTTAATGAGCAGTTCTTC. The chain uses TRBV10-3 and TRBJ2-1; no clear D gene. The CDR3 spans 19 residues. The germline gives CDR1 ENHRY, CDR2 SYGVKD. V dropped 4 bases and J dropped 7 bases, with 29 bases sitting between them.